Below, 4 T cell receptor beta chains from the same sample are listed, as sequenced in a study of T cells in Graves' hyperthyroidism and ophthalmopathy. RNA transcripts yielded amplified TCR beta CDR3 regions. During a first-round RT-PCR of the TCR CDR3, the HTBI primer set was used. One entry per CDR3 protein, called by TCRdb with MiXCR from the multiplex PCR reads. The sample yields about 370,000 distinct CDR3 sequences, 13% to 15% seen once. Sample: blood. These TCRs come from a woman aged 60 to 75 with Graves' ophthalmopathy.

V and J are TRBV20-1 and TRBJ2-1; TRBD2 matches 7 bases. V was clipped by 3 bases and J by 9 bases; unmatched bases: 5. The germline CDR1 and CDR2 sequences are DFQATT and SNEGSKA (reference sequence). The CDR3 is made up of 12 amino acids. The CDR3 sequence: CSASGGGLEQFF. CDR3 DNA sequence: TGCAGTGCTAGTGGGGGGGGTCTTGAGCAGTTCTTC.

V gene TRBV2 combines with J gene TRBJ1-2; tentatively, D is TRBD1 (5 bases). Trimming left V 8 bases short and J 4 bases short, with 8 bases between. This CDR3 contains 11 residues. Germline V gene data show CDR1 as SNHLY and CDR2 as FYNNEI. The CDR3 loop is CASSTAYGYTF. CDR3 DNA: TGTGCCAGCTCGACAGCCTATGGCTACACCTTC.

The chain carries TRBV7-3 and TRBJ2-3; the D is unclear. CDR1 and CDR2 (germline): SGHTA, FQGTGA. Trimming removed 1 base from V and 6 bases from J, with 8 bases in between. The CDR3 is 13 residues long. CDR3 nucleotides: TGTGCCAGCAGCTTAAGATCTTTGGATACGCAGTATTTT. This encodes CASSLRSLDTQYF.

There are a few counts of this clonotype. V gene TRBV6-1 combines with J gene TRBJ2-3, with a possible D match to TRBD2 (5 bases). The CDR3 contains 16 residues. Germline loops: CDR1 MNHNS, CDR2 SASEGT. Trimming stripped 2 bases from V and 0 bases from J, with 12 bases between. CDR3 in amino acids: CASSERSSLSTDTQYF. DNA of the CDR3: TGTGCCAGCAGTGAAAGGTCTAGCCTTAGCACAGATACGCAGTATTTT.